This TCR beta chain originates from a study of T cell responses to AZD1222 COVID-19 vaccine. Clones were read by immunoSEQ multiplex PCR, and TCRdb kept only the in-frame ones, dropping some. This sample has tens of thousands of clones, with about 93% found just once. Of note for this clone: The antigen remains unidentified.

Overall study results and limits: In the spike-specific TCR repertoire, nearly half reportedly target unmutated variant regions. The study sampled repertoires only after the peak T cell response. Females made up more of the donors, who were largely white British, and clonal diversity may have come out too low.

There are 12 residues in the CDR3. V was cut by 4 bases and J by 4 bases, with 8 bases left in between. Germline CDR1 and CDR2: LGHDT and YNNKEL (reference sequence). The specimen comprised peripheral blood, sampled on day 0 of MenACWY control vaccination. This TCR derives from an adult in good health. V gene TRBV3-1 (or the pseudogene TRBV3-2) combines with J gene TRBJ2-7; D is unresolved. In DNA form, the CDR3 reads TGTGCCAGCAGCCTCTACCTATACGAGCAGTACTTC. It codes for CASSLYLYEQYF.